This entry concerns a single T cell receptor (beta chain). The method was immunoSEQ multiplex PCR; TCRdb's version includes in-frame clones alone and lacks a portion of them. There are fewer than 90,000 clones in the sample; about 90% occur only once, and 1.5% to 2% lies in the top ten. Germline assignment: CDR1 LGHDT and CDR2 YNNKEL (reference sequence). The CDR3 contains 15 residues. Unmatched junction bases numbered 13, after V lost 8 bases and J lost 8 bases. This record comes from a study of control samples from healthy donors and cancer patients. The origin of this receptor is an older woman with head and neck cancer. This chain links TRBV3-1 (or the pseudogene TRBV3-2) with TRBJ2-1; TRBD2 matches 9 bases. Sequenced material: PBMCs. The CDR3 DNA sequence: TGTGCCAGCCGACGAGCGGGAGGAGGAACTGATGAGCAGTTCTTC. It yields the protein CASRRAGGGTDEQFF.